The TCR beta chain under discussion was sequenced for a study of naive and memory T cell subsets. The study, taken as a whole, reports: In naive cells, over 85% of TCR sequences were seen only once. Naive repertoires, especially CD8, held a few larger clonotypes, possibly memory cells re-expressing CD45RA.

An equimolar mix of two oligonucleotides served as the beta constant-region primer for TRBC1 and TRBC2. Nested alpha and beta constant-region primers with the SP2 primer drove four PCR rounds on ligated cDNA. Ligation attached a single-stranded oligonucleotide with a 12-nucleotide UMI and the SP2 primer to the cDNA 3' end. TCRdb reanalysed the UMI-ligation and nested PCR reads using MiXCR and keeps one entry per CDR3 protein. In the table there are around 160,000 distinct CDR3 sequences, approximately 24% of which are singletons. V lost 5 bases to trimming and J lost 2 bases, with 7 bases between them. This CDR3 contains 13 residues. Germline CDR1 and CDR2: DFQATT and SNEGSKA (reference sequence). This clonotype was seen more than once but under ten times. The antigen remains undetermined. Separate alpha and beta amplification began at the second PCR step. CD4 T cells were positively selected, then CD8 T cells from the CD4-negative fraction.

The sequence derives from a human donor in good health. The specimen sequenced was naive CD4+ T cells from blood. The chain joins TRBV20-1 to TRBJ2-6; D is unresolved. CDR3 sequence reads: CSAPLAGANVLTF. The CDR3 DNA follows: TGCAGTGCTCCCCTAGCTGGGGCCAACGTCCTGACTTTC.